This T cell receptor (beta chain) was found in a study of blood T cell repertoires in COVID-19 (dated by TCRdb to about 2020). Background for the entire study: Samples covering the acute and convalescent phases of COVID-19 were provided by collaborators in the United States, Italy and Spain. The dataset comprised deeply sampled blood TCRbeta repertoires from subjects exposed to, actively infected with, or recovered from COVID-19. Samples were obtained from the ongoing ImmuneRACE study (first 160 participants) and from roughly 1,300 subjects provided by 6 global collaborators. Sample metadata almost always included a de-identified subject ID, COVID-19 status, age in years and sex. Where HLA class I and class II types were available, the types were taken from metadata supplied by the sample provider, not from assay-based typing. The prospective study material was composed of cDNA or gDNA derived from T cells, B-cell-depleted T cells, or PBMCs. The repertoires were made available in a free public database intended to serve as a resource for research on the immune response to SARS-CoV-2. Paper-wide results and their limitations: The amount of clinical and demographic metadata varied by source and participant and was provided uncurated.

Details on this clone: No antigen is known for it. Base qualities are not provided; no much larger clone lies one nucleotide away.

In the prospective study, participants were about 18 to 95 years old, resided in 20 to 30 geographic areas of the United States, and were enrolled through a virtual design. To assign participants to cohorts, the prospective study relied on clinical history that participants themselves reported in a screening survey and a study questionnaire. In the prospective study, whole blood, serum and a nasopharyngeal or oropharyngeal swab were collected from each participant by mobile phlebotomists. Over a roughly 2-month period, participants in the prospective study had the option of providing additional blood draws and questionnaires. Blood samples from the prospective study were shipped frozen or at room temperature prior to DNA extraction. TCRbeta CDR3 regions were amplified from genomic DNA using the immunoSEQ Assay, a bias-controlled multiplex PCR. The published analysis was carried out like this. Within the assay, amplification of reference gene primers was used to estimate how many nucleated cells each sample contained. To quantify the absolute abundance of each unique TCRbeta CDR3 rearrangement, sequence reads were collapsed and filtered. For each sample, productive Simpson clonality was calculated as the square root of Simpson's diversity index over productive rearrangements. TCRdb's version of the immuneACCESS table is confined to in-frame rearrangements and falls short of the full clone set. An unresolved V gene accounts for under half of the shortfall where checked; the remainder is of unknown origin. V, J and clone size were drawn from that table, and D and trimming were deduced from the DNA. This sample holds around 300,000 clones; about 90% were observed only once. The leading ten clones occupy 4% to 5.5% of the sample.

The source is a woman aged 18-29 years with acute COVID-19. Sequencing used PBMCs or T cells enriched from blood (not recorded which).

In nucleotides, the sequence is TGTGCCACCGGACTAGCGGGAGAAGAGACCCAGTACTTC. Translated, this gives CATGLAGEETQYF. The chain is made from TRBV10-3 and TRBJ2-5, and 13 bases in between align with TRBD2. V has 10 bases trimmed and J has 3 bases trimmed; junction bases matching no gene number 2. The germline V gene specifies ENHRY as CDR1 and SYGVKD as CDR2. Reading from cysteine to phenylalanine, the CDR3 counts 13 amino acids. The CDR3 DNA has 39 bases and is translated from base 1.